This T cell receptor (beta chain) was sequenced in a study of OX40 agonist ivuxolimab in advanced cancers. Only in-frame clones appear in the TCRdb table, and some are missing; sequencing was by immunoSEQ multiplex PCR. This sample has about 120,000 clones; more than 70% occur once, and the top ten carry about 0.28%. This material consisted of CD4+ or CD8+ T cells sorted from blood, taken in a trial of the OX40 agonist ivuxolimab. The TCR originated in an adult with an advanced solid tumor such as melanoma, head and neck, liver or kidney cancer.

The CDR3 region is CASRKGAGNSYEQYF. CDR3 coding DNA: TGTGCCAGCAGAAAGGGGGCGGGGAACTCCTACGAGCAGTACTTC. The J gene is TRBJ2-7, the V gene TRBV6-1, with D perhaps TRBD1 (7 bases). Trimming pared 6 bases from V and 0 bases from J, leaving 15 bases between. The CDR3 is 15 residues long. Per the germline V gene, CDR1 is MNHNS and CDR2 is SASEGT.